One T cell receptor beta chain is described in this entry. This specimen belongs to a study of blood T cell repertoires in COVID-19. Study as a whole: Samples taken during acute and convalescent COVID-19 were collected in the United States, Italy and Spain. Sample material is recorded as cDNA or gDNA derived from T cells, B-cell-depleted T cells, or PBMCs.

Method: immunoSEQ multiplex PCR; TCRdb's copy keeps in-frame clones and lacks some. This table holds about 200,000 clones, around four fifths found once. V was cut by 4 bases and J by 4 bases, with 9 bases left in between. CDR3 size: 12 residues. Germline-derived CDR1 and CDR2 are SGHKS and YYEKEE (reference sequence). Seattle's cohort entered during active infection and was followed longitudinally. This TCR was recovered from a man in his 60s with COVID-19, enrolled during active disease. The material sequenced was peripheral blood. The chain carries TRBV5-5 and TRBJ2-7, with no clear D. CDR3 sequence reads: CASSPDGYEQYF. The CDR3 nucleotides are TGTGCCAGCAGCCCCGACGGGTACGAGCAGTACTTC.